This T cell receptor (beta chain) was captured by sequencing in a study of T cells after yellow fever vaccination. Study context: For low cell numbers, libraries were made with SMART-Seq v4 Ultra Low Input. The study, taken as a whole, reports: Faster peaking, at day 5 versus 15, marked a secondary response that was weaker. Across the CD4 and CD8 compartments, a small share of clonotypes was present in both. Boosting was followed by the reappearance of most primary-vaccination clones (less than 98% CD4, more than 70% CD8).

The CDR3 covers 14 residues. The V segment lost 7 bases and the J segment 6 bases; nucleotides outside the gene matches: 12. Germline CDR1 is DFQATT and CDR2 is SNEGSKA (reference sequence). TCRdb called the 5' RACE reads again in MiXCR, with one record for every CDR3 protein. This sample has 250,000 or so distinct CDR3 sequences, with roughly 7.2% found just once. Ten or more counts support this clonotype. What it binds is not known. Sequencing used CD4+ T cells sorted from PBMCs, obtained 15 days after the yellow fever booster vaccination. The V call is TRBV20-1, the J call TRBJ1-5; 7 bases map to TRBD1. The TCR originated in a man younger than 45 who received the YFV17D yellow fever vaccine. CDR3 nucleotide sequence: TGCAGTGGCCAGCAGGGGGTGCCAGGTCAGCCCCAGCATTTT. It translates to CSGQQGVPGQPQHF.